Below are 11 T cell receptor beta chains sequenced from a single sample in a study of graft-versus-host responses after intestinal transplantation. Here immunoSEQ multiplex PCR was the method, and the copy in TCRdb shows in-frame clones only, minus some. Here the sample spans 99,000 or so clones, around 93% being singletons. Antigens for these TCRs are unknown. The specimen comprised unstimulated CD8+ T cells sorted from spleen or lymph node cells, sampled before transplant. The source is a human donor who was the organ donor for an intestinal transplant.

V is TRBV5-6 and J is TRBJ2-1; no reliable D call. With 2 bases removed from V and 0 bases from J, the gap between germline ends came to 12 bases. Germline lookup yields CDR1 SGHDT and CDR2 YYEEEE. This CDR3 has 16 residues. The CDR3 nucleotides read TGTGCCAGCAGCTTCGTTTTCTTGAGCTCCTACAATGAGCAGTTCTTC. This encodes CASSFVFLSSYNEQFF.

This chain uses TRBV19 with TRBJ1-3, with D possibly being TRBD1 (5 bases). Trimming removed 7 bases at V and 4 bases at J, with 5 bases between. CDR3 size: 11 residues. Germline V gene lookup returns CDR1 LNHDA and CDR2 SQIVND (reference sequence). The CDR3 sequence: CASTGGNTIYF. The DNA for the CDR3 is TGTGCCAGTACAGGGGGAAACACCATATATTTT.

This clone was observed once. The rearrangement links TRBV7-9 to TRBJ1-1; unclear D gene. Trimming pared 1 base from V and 7 bases from J, leaving 7 bases between. Germline CDR1 is SEHNR and CDR2 is FQNEAQ (reference sequence). The CDR3 has 12 residues. The CDR3 DNA is TGTGCCAGCAGCTTAGTCTTAGATGAAGCTTTCTTT. Translation gives CASSLVLDEAFF.

The chain has TRBV5-6 and TRBJ2-3; no clear D. The CDR3 has 12 residues. The V end was cut by 2 bases, the J end by 6 bases, with 7 bases between. Germline loops: CDR1 SGHDT, CDR2 YYEEEE. CDR3 DNA: TGTGCCAGCAGCTTCTCGCGGGATACGCAGTATTTT. Amino acids: CASSFSRDTQYF.

The V gene is TRBV11-2, the J gene TRBJ2-3; the match to TRBD2 covers 16 bases. The J segment lost 9 bases and the V segment lost 6 bases, leaving 12 bases of the junction unmatched. The CDR3 runs 17 residues. CDR1 is SGHAT, CDR2 FQNNGV, per germline. The CDR3 bases are TGTGCCAGCAGTCCGGGACTAGCGGGAGGGCCATATAACACGCAGTATTTT. Protein sequence: CASSPGLAGGPYNTQYF.

This chain joins TRBV11-3 and TRBJ1-6; TRBD1 is a possible D gene (6 bases). V lost 5 bases, J lost 6 bases, and 11 bases lay in between. Germline-derived CDR1 and CDR2 are SGHNT and YENEEA. The CDR3 consists of 14 residues. CDR3 in amino acids: CASSPRGSNSPLHF. For the CDR3, the DNA is TGTGCCAGCAGCCCCAGGGGAAGTAATTCACCCCTCCACTTT.

The chain uses TRBV5-4 and TRBJ2-5, with TRBD2 as a possible D gene (6 bases). CDR3 size: 13 residues. Per the germline V gene, CDR1 is SGHNT and CDR2 is YYREEE (reference sequence). V dropped 4 bases and J dropped 4 bases, with 11 bases sitting between them. CDR3 nucleotides: TGTGCCAGCAGCACCACAGCGGGAGAGACCCAGTACTTC. Translation: CASSTTAGETQYF. The full variable domain, its missing parts supplied by reference TRBV5-4 and TRBJ2-5, is ETGVTQSPTHLIKTRGQQVTLRCSSQSGHNTVSWYQQALGQGPQFIFQYYREEENGRGNFPPRFSGLQFPNYSSELNVNALELDDSALYLCASSTTAGETQYFGPGTRLLVL.

This rearrangement joins TRBV2 to TRBJ1-1, with D unresolved. Germline assignment: CDR1 SNHLY and CDR2 FYNNEI. CDR3 length: 13 amino acids. Trimming pared 3 bases from V and 6 bases from J, leaving 11 bases between. As DNA, the CDR3 is TGTGCCAGCAGTGATAACTTAAACGCTGAAGCTTTCTTT. This gives the protein CASSDNLNAEAFF.

The rearrangement joins TRBV4-1 to TRBJ1-2, with 9 bases aligning to TRBD1. The CDR3 totals 18 residues. V lost 4 bases to trimming and J lost 1 base; unmatched junction nucleotides: 13. Germline CDR1 MGHRA, CDR2 YSYEKL. CDR3 protein: CASSRIADGTGHNYGYTF. CDR3 DNA: TGCGCCAGCAGCCGTATAGCGGACGGGACAGGGCATAACTATGGCTACACCTTC.

The genes are TRBV25-1 and TRBJ1-2; D not resolved. Germline CDR1 is MGHDK and CDR2 is SYGVNS. The CDR3 runs 15 residues. Trimming removed 5 bases from V and 3 bases from J, with 16 bases in between. CDR3 sequence (DNA): TGTGCCAGCAGTCCCACAAGAGGATCCTACTATGGCTACACCTTC. Residues: CASSPTRGSYYGYTF.

This sequence joins TRBV27 and TRBJ2-3; the match to TRBD2 covers 7 bases. CDR1 is MNHEY and CDR2 is SMNVEV in the germline V gene (reference sequence). V lost 4 bases, J lost 2 bases, and 9 bases stayed unmatched. CDR3 length: 16 residues. The chain's CDR3 is CASSSFRDYPTDTQYF. The CDR3 DNA follows: TGTGCCAGCAGTTCATTCCGGGACTACCCCACAGATACGCAGTATTTT.